This passage covers 20 T cell receptor beta chains from one sample sequenced in a study of T cells in Graves' hyperthyroidism and ophthalmopathy. RNA transcripts were the template for amplifying TCR beta CDR3 regions. The TCR CDR3 was amplified in a first-round RT-PCR using the HTBI primer set. TCRdb itself ran the multiplex PCR reads through MiXCR, one entry per CDR3 protein. In the table there are about 530,000 distinct CDR3 sequences, roughly a sixth of which are singletons. Sequencing was performed on blood. The origin of the receptors is a woman aged 18-30 years with Graves' ophthalmopathy.

This clonotype was seen more than once but under ten times. CDR3 region: CASSVESGGFDEQFF. Written as DNA, the CDR3 is TGTGCCAGCAGCGTAGAGTCAGGGGGCTTTGATGAGCAGTTCTTC. The V call is TRBV9, the J call TRBJ2-1; 8 bases fit TRBD1. This CDR3 has 15 amino acids. Trimming cost V 0 bases and J 8 bases; bases outside gene matches: 7. The germline CDR1 and CDR2 sequences are SGDLS and YYNGEE.

This clonotype came up a few times. The chain recombines TRBV5-6 with TRBJ2-1; D remains ambiguous. Trimming shortened V by 6 bases and J by 1 base, and 17 bases separated the two germline ends. The CDR3 has 16 residues. The germline gives CDR1 SGHDT, CDR2 YYEEEE. In DNA, the CDR3 is TGTGCCAGCACCCTGTGGGGTTACGGGTCCTACAATGAGCAGTTCTTC. This codes for CASTLWGYGSYNEQFF.

The CDR3 protein is CASSRGGLAGEQETQYF. Written as DNA, the CDR3 is TGTGCCAGCAGCCGAGGGGGACTAGCGGGAGAACAAGAGACCCAGTACTTC. This rearrangement joins TRBV7-2 to TRBJ2-5, with 14 positions matching TRBD2. J lost 2 bases, V lost 5 bases, and 7 bases had no gene match. Looked up from germline, CDR1 is SGHTA and CDR2 is FQGNSA. There are 17 residues in the CDR3. Full variable domain (outside the CDR3, taken from reference TRBV7-2 and TRBJ2-5): GAGVSQSPSNKVTEKGKDVELRCDPISGHTALYWYRQSLGQGLEFLIYFQGNSAPDKSGLPSDRFSAERTGGSVSTLTIQRTQQEDSAVYLCASSRGGLAGEQETQYFGPGTRLLVL.

This clonotype was detected a few times. At one end, the junction sequence differs from germline, possibly due to a read error. The CDR3: CAGSLALGGYEQYF. Here the CDR3 DNA reads TGTGCCGGCAGCTTGGCCTTGGGGGGATACGAGCAGTACTTC. The chain employs TRBV7-8 and TRBJ2-7; a possible D gene is TRBD2 (6 bases). CDR3 size: 14 residues. The germline gives CDR1 SGHVS, CDR2 FQNEAQ.

Ten or more counts support this clonotype. The chain employs TRBV3-1 and TRBJ1-1, with 7 bases that match TRBD1. J gave up 0 bases and V 7 bases, and 5 bases lay outside the gene matches. Looked up from germline, CDR1 is LGHDT and CDR2 is YNNKEL (reference sequence). This CDR3 spans 14 amino acids. The CDR3 DNA is TGTGCCAGCACCCAGGGGGACTTGAACACTGAAGCTTTCTTT. Translated: CASTQGDLNTEAFF.

A word on this clonotype: A much bigger clone sits one base away, suggesting this may be a read error. The CDR3 region is CAISGLNYEQYF. As DNA, the CDR3 is TGTGCCATCAGCGGACTGAACTACGAGCAGTACTTC. The chain has TRBV7-2 and TRBJ2-7, with TRBD2 as a possible D gene (5 bases). The CDR3 has 12 amino acids. Germline V CDR1 and CDR2: SGHTA, FQGNSA. Supplemented by reference TRBV7-2 and TRBJ2-7, the full variable domain reads GAGVSQSPSNKVTEKGKDVELRCDPISGHTALYWYRQSLGQGLEFLIYFQGNSAPDKSGLPSDRFSAERTGGSVSTLTIQRTQQEDSAVYLCAISGLNYEQYFGPGTRLTVT.

This chain links TRBV13 with TRBJ2-6; tentative D call: TRBD2 (6 bases). V was clipped by 5 bases and J by 0 bases, with 17 bases between them. Germline V lookup: CDR1 PRHDT, CDR2 FYEKMQ (reference sequence). The length of the CDR3 is 18 residues. This CDR3 is CASSLSGTASSGANVLTF. CDR3 nucleotide sequence: TGTGCCAGCAGCCTCTCCGGGACTGCCTCCTCTGGGGCCAACGTCCTGACTTTC.

This rearrangement joins TRBV6-2 or TRBV6-3 to TRBJ2-2; TRBD1 is a possible D gene (5 bases). This CDR3 spans 16 amino acids. Trimming shortened V by 6 bases and J by 0 bases, and 14 bases separated the two germline ends. The germline CDR1 and CDR2 sequences are MNHEY and SVGEGT. In DNA, the CDR3 is TGTGCCAGCAGCCACGACAGACTCGCGAACACCGGGGAGCTGTTTTTT. It yields the protein CASSHDRLANTGELFF.

A few counts support this clonotype. The chain has TRBV20-1 and TRBJ1-5; D gene ambiguous. Trimming removed 1 base from V and 0 bases from J, with 13 bases in between. The germline gives CDR1 DFQATT, CDR2 SNEGSKA (reference sequence). This CDR3 has 16 amino acids. The CDR3: CSARGLPPYSNQPQHF. The CDR3 DNA follows: TGCAGTGCTAGAGGCCTACCCCCTTATAGCAATCAGCCCCAGCATTTT.

This clonotype was recorded at least ten times. This rearrangement joins TRBV28 to TRBJ2-3; 14 bases match TRBD2. The germline V gene has CDR1 MDHEN and CDR2 SYDVKM. The CDR3 contains 19 residues. The V and J ends lost 4 bases and 1 base, in that order; junction bases with no gene match: 10. CDR3 nucleotides: TGTGCCAGCAGTTCGCCTGGGACTAGCGGGAGTTCAGGCACAGATACGCAGTATTTT. Residues: CASSSPGTSGSSGTDTQYF.

The table lists this clonotype with many counts. The V gene is TRBV11-3, the J gene TRBJ2-1; D is unclear. CDR1 and CDR2 from the germline V gene are SGHNT and YENEEA. Trimming stripped 4 bases from V and 9 bases from J, with 22 bases between. This CDR3 region has 16 residues. The CDR3 here is CASSSPWASELSEQFF. The CDR3 coding sequence is TGTGCCAGCAGCTCCCCATGGGCTTCCGAATTGAGTGAGCAGTTCTTC.

This clonotype was seen a handful of times. The chain is built from TRBV10-2 and TRBJ1-1; D unclear. Germline CDR1 WSHSY, CDR2 SAAADI. The CDR3 is 12 residues long. Trimming cost V 9 bases and J 1 base, with 9 bases left between them. The CDR3 loop is CASTPGNTEAFF. CDR3 coding DNA: TGCGCCAGTACGCCGGGGAACACTGAAGCTTTCTTT.

This clonotype occurred many times. The V and J genes are TRBV3-1 and TRBJ1-1, with a weak D call TRBD1 (5 bases). The CDR3 runs to 16 residues. V lost 0 bases to trimming and J lost 10 bases, with 21 bases between them. Germline V gene data show CDR1 as LGHDT and CDR2 as YNNKEL (reference sequence). CDR3 nucleotides: TGTGCCAGCAGCCAAGATCTTAGGGGCAGGCCCTTCCCAGCTTTCTTT. Protein product: CASSQDLRGRPFPAFF.

This clonotype was seen ten or more times. The chain is built from TRBV3-1 and TRBJ1-2, with D uncertain. Between the trimmed V and J ends, which lost 4 bases and 5 bases, there was a span of 8 bases. Germline CDR1 reads LGHDT; CDR2 reads YNNKEL (reference sequence). This CDR3 contains 12 residues. CDR3 in amino acids: CASSRRSYGYTF. CDR3 sequence (DNA): TGTGCCAGCAGCCGAAGATCTTATGGCTACACCTTC.

The chain joins TRBV3-1 to TRBJ2-2; D not resolved. Trimming stripped 5 bases from V and 0 bases from J, with 19 bases between. CDR3 length: 18 residues. Germline-derived CDR1 and CDR2 are LGHDT and YNNKEL (reference sequence). The CDR3 protein is CASSDVYSEIANTGELFF. The DNA of the CDR3 is TGTGCCAGCAGCGACGTATACTCAGAGATCGCGAACACCGGGGAGCTGTTTTTT.

Ten or more counts support this clonotype. The rearrangement uses TRBV30 and TRBJ2-1, with D uncertain. V lost 3 bases, J lost 9 bases, and 18 bases lay in between. Germline V CDR1 and CDR2: GTSNPN, SVGIG (reference sequence). The CDR3 has 14 amino acids. This CDR3 reads CAWRRWGDTGEQFF. The CDR3 region has the DNA TGTGCCTGGAGGAGGTGGGGTGATACGGGTGAGCAGTTCTTC.

The chain employs TRBV6-2 or TRBV6-3 and TRBJ2-7; a weak D match, TRBD1 (6 bases). The germline V gene has CDR1 MNHEY and CDR2 SVGEGT. The CDR3 contains 14 residues. Trimming took off 0 bases at V and 6 bases at J, with 12 bases between the two ends. This chain's CDR3 is CASSYSSGGREQYF. The CDR3 DNA follows: TGTGCCAGCAGTTACTCCTCTGGGGGCCGCGAGCAGTACTTC.

This clonotype was counted at least ten times. This rearrangement joins TRBV2 to TRBJ1-2; D uncertain. CDR1 is SNHLY and CDR2 is FYNNEI in the germline V gene. The CDR3 covers 14 residues. V lost 8 bases, J lost 5 bases, and 18 bases lay in between. Here the CDR3 DNA reads TGTGCCAGCTTTCCTGGACGGATCATTTATGGCTACACCTTC. Encoded protein: CASFPGRIIYGYTF.

This clonotype was counted many times. This chain links TRBV20-1 with TRBJ1-2; TRBD1 matches 8 bases. Germline V gives CDR1 DFQATT, CDR2 SNEGSKA (reference sequence). CDR3 length: 12 amino acids. V gave up 3 bases and J gave up 4 bases; unmatched junction bases: 1. CDR3 in amino acids: CSASGQGYGYTF. The CDR3 DNA is TGCAGTGCTAGCGGACAGGGCTATGGCTACACCTTC.

In its sample, this clonotype was seen many times. The V gene is TRBV6-5, the J gene TRBJ2-2; TRBD2 is a possible D gene (6 bases). Germline-derived CDR1 and CDR2 are MNHEY and SVGAGI. V lost 0 bases to trimming and J lost 4 bases, with 12 bases between them. The CDR3 covers 16 residues. The CDR3 nucleotides are TGTGCCAGCAGTTACTCGTCTGGGGGGACCACCGGGGAGCTGTTTTTT. Residues: CASSYSSGGTTGELFF.